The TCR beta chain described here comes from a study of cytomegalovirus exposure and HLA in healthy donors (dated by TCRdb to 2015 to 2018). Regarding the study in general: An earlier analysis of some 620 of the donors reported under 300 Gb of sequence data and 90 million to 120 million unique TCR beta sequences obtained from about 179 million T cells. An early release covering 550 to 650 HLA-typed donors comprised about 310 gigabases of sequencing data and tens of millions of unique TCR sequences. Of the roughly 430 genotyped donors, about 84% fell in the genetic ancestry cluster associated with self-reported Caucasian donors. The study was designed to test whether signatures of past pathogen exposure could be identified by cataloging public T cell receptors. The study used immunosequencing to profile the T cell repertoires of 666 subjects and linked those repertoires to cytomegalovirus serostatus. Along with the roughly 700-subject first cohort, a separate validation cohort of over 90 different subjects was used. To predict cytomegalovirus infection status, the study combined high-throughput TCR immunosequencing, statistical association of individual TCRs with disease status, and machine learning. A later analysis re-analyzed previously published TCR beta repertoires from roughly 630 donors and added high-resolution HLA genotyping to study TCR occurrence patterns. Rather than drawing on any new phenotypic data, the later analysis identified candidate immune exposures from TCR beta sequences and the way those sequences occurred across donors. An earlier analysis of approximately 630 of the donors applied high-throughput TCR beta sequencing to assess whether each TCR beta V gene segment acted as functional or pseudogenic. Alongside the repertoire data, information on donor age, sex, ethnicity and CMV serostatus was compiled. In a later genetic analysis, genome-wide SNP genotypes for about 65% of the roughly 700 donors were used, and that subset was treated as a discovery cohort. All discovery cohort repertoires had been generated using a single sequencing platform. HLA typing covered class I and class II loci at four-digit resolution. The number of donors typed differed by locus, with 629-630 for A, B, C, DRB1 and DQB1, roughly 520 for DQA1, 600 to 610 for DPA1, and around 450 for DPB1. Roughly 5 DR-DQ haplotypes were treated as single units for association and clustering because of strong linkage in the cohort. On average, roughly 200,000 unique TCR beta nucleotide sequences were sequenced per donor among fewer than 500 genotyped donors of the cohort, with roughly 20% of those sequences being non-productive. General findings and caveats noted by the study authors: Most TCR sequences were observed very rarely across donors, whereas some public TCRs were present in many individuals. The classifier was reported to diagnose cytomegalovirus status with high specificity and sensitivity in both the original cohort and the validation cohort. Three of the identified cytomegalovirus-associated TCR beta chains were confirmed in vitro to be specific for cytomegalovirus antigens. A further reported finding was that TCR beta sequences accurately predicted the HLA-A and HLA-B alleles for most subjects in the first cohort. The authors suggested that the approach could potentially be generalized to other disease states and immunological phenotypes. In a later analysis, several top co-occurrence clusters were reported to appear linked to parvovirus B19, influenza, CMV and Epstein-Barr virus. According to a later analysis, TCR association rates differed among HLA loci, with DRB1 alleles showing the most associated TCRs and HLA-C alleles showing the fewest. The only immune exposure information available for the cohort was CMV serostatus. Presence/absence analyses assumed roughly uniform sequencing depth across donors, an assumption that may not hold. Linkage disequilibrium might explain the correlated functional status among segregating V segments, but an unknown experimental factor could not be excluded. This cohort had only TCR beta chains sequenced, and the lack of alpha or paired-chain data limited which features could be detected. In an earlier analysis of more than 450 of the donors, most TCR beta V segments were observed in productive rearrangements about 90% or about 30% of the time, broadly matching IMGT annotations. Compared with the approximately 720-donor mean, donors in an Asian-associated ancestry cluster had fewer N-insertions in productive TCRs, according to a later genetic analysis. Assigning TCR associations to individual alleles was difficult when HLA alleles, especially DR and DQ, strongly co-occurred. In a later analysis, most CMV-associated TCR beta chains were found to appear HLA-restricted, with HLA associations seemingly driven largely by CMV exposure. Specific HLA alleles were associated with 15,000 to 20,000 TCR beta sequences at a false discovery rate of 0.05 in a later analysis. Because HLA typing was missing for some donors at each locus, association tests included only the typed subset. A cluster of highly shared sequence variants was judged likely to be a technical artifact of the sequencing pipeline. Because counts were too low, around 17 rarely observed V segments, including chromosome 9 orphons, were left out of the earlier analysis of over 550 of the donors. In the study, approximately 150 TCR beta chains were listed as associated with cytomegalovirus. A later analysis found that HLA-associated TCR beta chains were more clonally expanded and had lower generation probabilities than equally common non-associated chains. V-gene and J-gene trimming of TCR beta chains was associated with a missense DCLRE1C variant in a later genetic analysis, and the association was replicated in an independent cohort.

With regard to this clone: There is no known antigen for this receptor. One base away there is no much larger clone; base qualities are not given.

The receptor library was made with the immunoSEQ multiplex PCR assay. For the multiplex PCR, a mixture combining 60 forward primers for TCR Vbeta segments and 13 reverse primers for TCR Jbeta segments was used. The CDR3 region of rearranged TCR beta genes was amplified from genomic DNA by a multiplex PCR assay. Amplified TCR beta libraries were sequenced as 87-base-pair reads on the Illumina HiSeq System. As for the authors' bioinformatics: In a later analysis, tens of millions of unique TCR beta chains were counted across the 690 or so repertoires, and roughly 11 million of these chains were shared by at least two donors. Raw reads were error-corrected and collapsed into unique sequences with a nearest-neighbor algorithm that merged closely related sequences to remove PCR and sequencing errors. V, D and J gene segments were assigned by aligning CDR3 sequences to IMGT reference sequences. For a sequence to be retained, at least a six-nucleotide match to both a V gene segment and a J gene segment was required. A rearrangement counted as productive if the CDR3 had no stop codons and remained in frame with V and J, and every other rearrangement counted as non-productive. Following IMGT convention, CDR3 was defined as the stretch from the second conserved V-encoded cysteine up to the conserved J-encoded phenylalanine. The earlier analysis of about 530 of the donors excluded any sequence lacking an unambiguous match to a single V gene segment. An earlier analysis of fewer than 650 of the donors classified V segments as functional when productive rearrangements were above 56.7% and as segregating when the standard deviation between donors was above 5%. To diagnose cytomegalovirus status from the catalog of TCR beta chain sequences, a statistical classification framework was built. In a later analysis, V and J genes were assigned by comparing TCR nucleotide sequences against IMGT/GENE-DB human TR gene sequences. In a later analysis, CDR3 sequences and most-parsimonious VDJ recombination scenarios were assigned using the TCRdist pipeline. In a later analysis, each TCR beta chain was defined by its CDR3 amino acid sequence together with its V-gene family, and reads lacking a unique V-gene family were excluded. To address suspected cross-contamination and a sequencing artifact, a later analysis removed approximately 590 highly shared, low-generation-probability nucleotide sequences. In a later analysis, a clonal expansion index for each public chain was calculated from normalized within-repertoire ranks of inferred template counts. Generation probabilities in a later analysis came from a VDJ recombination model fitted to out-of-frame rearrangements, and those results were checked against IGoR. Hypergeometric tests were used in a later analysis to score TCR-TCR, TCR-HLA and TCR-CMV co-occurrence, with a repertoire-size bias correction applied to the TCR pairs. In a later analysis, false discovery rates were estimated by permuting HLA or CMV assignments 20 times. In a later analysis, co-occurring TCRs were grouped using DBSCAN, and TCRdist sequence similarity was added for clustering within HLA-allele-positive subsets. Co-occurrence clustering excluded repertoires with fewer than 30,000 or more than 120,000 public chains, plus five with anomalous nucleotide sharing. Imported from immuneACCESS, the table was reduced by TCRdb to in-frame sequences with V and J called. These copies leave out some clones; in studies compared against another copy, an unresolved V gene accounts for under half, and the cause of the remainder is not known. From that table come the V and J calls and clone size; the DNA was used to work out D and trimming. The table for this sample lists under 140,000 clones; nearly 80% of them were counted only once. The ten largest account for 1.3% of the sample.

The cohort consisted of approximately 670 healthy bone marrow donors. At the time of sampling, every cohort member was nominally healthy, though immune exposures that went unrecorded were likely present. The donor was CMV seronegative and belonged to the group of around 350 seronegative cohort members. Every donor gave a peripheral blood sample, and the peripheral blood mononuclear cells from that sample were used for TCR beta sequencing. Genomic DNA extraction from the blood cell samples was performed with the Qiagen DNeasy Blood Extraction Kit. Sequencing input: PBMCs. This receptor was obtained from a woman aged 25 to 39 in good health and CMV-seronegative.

For the CDR3, the sequence is CAWSVQGRGNQPQHF. At the DNA level, the sequence is TGTGCCTGGAGTGTACAGGGTCGCGGGAATCAGCCCCAGCATTTT. This chain is built from TRBV30 and TRBJ1-5; matching of 6 bases hints at TRBD1 as the D gene. CDR1 and CDR2, looked up from the germline V gene (reference sequence), are GTSNPN and SVGIG. V and J lose 0 bases and 4 bases, and a span of 13 bases separates them. Its CDR3 holds 15 amino acids, cysteine through phenylalanine. Only CDR3 DNA is held: 45 bases, read in frame from base 1.